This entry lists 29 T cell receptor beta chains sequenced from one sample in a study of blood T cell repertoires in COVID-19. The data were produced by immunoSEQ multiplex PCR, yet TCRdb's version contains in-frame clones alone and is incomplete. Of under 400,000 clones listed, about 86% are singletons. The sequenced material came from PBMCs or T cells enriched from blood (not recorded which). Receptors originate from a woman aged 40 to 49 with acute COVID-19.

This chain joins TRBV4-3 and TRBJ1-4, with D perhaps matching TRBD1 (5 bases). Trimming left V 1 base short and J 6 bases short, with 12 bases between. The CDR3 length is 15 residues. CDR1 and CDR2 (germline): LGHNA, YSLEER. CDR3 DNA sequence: TGCGCCAGCAGCCAAGGCCAAACAGGTTATGAAAAACTGTTTTTT. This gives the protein CASSQGQTGYEKLFF.

Here the CDR3 DNA reads TGTGCCCTAGGGAGGGCGTCTCTAACCGAGCAGTACTTC. Encoded protein: CALGRASLTEQYF. The chain combines TRBV7-9 with TRBJ2-7; 7 bases align to TRBD2. With 11 bases clipped from V and 6 bases from J, the junction kept 13 bases outside the gene matches. CDR3 size: 13 residues. Germline-derived CDR1 and CDR2 are SEHNR and FQNEAQ (reference sequence).

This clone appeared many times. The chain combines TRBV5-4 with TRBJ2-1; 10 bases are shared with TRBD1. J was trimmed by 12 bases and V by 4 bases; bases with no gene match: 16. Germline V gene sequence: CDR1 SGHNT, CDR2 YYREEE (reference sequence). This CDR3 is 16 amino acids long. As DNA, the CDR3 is TGTGCCAGCAGCATACCGGGACAGGGGTCCCTAGTGGGGCAGTTCTTC. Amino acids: CASSIPGQGSLVGQFF. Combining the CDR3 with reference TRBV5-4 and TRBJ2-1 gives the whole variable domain ETGVTQSPTHLIKTRGQQVTLRCSSQSGHNTVSWYQQALGQGPQFIFQYYREEENGRGNFPPRFSGLQFPNYSSELNVNALELDDSALYLCASSIPGQGSLVGQFFGPGTRLTVL.

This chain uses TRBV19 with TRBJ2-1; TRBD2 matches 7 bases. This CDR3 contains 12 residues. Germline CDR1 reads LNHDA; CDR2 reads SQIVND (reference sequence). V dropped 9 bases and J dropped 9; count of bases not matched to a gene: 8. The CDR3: CARIHSGFEQFF. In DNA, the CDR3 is TGTGCCAGGATTCATAGCGGGTTTGAGCAGTTCTTC. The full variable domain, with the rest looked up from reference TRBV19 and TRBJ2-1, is DGGITQSPKYLFRKEGQNVTLSCEQNLNHDAMYWYRQDPGQGLRLIYYSQIVNDFQKGDIAEGYSVSREKKESFPLTVTSAQKNPTAFYLCARIHSGFEQFFGPGTRLTVL.

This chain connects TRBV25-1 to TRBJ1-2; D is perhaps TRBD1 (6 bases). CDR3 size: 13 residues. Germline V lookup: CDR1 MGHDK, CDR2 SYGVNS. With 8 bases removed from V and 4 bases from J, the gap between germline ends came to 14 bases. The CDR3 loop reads CASRGQTSYGYTF. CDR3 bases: TGTGCCAGCCGAGGACAGACTTCCTATGGCTACACCTTC.

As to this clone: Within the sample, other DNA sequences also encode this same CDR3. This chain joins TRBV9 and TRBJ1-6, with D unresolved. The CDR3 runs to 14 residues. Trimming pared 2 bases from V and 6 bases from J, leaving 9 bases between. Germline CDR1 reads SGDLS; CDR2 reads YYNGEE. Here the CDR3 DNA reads TGTGCCAGCAGCGTGGAGGGTAGTAATTCACCCCTCCACTTT. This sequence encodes CASSVEGSNSPLHF.

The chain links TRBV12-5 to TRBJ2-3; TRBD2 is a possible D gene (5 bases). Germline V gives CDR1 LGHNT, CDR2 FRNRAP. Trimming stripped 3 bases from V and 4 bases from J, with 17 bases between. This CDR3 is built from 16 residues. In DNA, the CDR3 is TGTGCTAGTGGTTTAAATGTAGCGAATCGCGCAGATACGCAGTATTTT. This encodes CASGLNVANRADTQYF.

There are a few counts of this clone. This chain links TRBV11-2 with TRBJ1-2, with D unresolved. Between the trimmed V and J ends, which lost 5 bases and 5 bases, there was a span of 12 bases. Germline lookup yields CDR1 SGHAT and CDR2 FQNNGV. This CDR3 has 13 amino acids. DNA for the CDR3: TGTGCCAGCAGCCAGACGGGAAGTTATGGCTACACCTTC. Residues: CASSQTGSYGYTF.

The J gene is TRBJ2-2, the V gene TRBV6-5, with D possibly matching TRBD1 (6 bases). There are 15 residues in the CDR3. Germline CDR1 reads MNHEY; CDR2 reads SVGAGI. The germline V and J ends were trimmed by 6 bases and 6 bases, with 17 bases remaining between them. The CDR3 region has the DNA TGTGCCAGCAGCCCCCTAGGGGGTCCCCCCGGGGAGCTGTTTTTT. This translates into CASSPLGGPPGELFF.

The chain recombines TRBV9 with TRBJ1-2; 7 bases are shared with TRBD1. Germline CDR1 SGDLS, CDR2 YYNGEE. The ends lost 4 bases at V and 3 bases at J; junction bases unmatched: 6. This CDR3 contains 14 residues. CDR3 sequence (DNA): TGTGCCAGCAGCTATACCGGGACAGACTATGGCTACACCTTC. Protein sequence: CASSYTGTDYGYTF.

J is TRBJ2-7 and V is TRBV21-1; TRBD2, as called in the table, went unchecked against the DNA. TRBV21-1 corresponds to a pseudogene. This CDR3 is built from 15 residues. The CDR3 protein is CASSKAGRYNDEQYF. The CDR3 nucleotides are TGTGCCAGCAGCAAAGCGGGGAGATATAACGACGAGCAGTACTTC.

The CDR3 region has the DNA TGCAGCGTCGAGACAGGGGAGTACGGCTACACCTTC. Its translation: CSVETGEYGYTF. The rearrangement links TRBV29-1 to TRBJ1-2; 8 bases line up with TRBD1. CDR3 length: 12 residues. Germline trimming cut 6 bases from V and 8 bases from J; bases unmatched to any gene: 8. The germline CDR1 and CDR2 sequences are SQVTM and ANQGSEA.

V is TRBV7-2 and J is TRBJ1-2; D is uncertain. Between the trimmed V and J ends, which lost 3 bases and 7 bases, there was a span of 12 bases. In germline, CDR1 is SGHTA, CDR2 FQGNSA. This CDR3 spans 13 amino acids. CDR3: CASSLSTGVGYTF. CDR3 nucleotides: TGTGCCAGCAGCTTGTCCACCGGGGTTGGCTACACCTTC.

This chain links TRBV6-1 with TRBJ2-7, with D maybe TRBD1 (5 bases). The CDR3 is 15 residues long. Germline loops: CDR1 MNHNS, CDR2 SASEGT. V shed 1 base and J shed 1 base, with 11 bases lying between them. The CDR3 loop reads CASSEGAGPSYEQYF. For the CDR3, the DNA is TGTGCCAGCAGTGAAGGAGCAGGGCCTTCCTACGAGCAGTACTTC.

CDR3 amino acids: CASSITSGVLSTDTQYF. The CDR3 DNA sequence: TGTGCCAGCAGCATAACTAGCGGAGTTCTTAGCACAGATACGCAGTATTTT. The rearrangement uses TRBV27 and TRBJ2-3; 8 positions agree with TRBD2. CDR1 is MNHEY, CDR2 SMNVEV, per germline (reference sequence). Germline trimming cut 6 bases from V and 0 bases from J; bases unmatched to any gene: 11. CDR3 length equals 17 residues.

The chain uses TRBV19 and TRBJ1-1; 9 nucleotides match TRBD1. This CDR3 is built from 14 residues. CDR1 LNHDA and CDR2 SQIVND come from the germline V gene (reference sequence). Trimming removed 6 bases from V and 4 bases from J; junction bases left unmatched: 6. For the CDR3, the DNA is TGTGCCAGTAGGCGGACAGGGGAGACCACTGAAGCTTTCTTT. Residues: CASRRTGETTEAFF.

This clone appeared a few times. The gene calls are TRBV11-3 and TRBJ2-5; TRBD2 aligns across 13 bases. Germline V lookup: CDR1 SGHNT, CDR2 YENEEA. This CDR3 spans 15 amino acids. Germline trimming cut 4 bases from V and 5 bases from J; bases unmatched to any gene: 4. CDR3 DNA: TGTGCCAGCAGCTGGACTAGCGGGAGTTGGGAGACCCAGTACTTC. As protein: CASSWTSGSWETQYF.

CDR3 nucleotide sequence: TGTGCCAGCAGGGTCGATCGACAGGGAGATACGCAGTATTTT. Translating it yields CASRVDRQGDTQYF. The chain uses TRBV7-8 and TRBJ2-3; TRBD1 agrees at 7 bases. The V and J ends lost 6 bases and 5 bases, in that order; junction bases with no gene match: 8. There are 14 residues in the CDR3. Germline CDR1 SGHVS, CDR2 FQNEAQ.

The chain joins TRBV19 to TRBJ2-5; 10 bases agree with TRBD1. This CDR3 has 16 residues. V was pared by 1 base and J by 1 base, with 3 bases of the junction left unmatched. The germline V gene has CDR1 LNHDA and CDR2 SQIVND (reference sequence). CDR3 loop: CASSIGDRGLQETQYF. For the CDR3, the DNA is TGTGCCAGTAGTATAGGGGACAGGGGCCTCCAAGAGACCCAGTACTTC.

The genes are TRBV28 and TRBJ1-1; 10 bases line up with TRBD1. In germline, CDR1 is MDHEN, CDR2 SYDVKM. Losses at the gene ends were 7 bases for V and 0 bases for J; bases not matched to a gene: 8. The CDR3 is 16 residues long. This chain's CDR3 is CASTPPGTGVNTEAFF. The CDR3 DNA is TGTGCCAGCACCCCGCCGGGGACAGGGGTGAACACTGAAGCTTTCTTT.

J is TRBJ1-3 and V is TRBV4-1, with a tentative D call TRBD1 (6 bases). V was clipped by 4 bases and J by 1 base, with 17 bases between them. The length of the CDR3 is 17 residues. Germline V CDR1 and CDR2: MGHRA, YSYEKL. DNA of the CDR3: TGCGCCAGCAGCCGGTCGAGGGTACAGGGTTCTGGAAACACCATATATTTT. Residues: CASSRSRVQGSGNTIYF.

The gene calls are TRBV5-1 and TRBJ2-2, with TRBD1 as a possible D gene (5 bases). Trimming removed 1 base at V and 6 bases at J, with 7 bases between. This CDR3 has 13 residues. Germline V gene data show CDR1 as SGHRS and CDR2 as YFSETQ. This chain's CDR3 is CASSLLGAGELFF. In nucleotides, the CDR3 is TGCGCCAGCAGCTTGTTAGGGGCCGGGGAGCTGTTTTTT.

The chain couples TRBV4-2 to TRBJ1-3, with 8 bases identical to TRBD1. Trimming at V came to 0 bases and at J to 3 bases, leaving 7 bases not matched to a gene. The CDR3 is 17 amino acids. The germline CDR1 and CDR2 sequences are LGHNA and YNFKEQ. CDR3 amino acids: CASSQEPTGVGGNTIYF. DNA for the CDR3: TGTGCCAGCAGCCAAGAACCGACAGGGGTCGGTGGAAACACCATATATTTT.

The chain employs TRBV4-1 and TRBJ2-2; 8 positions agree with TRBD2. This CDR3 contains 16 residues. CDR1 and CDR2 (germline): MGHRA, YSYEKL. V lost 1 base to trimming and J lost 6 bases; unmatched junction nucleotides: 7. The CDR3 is CASSQVAGGGPGELFF. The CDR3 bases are TGCGCCAGCAGCCAAGTGGCGGGGGGAGGTCCCGGGGAGCTGTTTTTT.

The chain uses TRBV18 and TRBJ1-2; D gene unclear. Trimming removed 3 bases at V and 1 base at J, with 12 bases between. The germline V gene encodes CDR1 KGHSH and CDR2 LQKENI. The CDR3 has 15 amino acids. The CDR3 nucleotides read TGTGCCAGCTCACCTTCGTCGGGTGTTAACTATGGCTACACCTTC. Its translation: CASSPSSGVNYGYTF.

The CDR3 loop reads CATSRGHFATNEKLFF. CDR3 nucleotides: TGTGCCACCAGCAGGGGACACTTTGCAACTAATGAAAAACTGTTTTTT. The chain couples TRBV15 to TRBJ1-4; tentative D call: TRBD1 (6 bases). Germline CDR1 is LNHNV and CDR2 is YYDKDF (reference sequence). The CDR3 sequence is 16 residues long. Trimming removed 3 bases from V and 0 bases from J, with 11 bases in between.

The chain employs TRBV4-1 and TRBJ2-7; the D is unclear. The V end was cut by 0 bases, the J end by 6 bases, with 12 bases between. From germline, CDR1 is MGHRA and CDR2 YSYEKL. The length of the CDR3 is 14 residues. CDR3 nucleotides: TGCGCCAGCAGCCAAGACGGAACTATCTCCGAGCAGTACTTC. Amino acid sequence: CASSQDGTISEQYF.

The CDR3 DNA sequence: TGTGCCAGTAGTATATTCCGCGGGGTTTGGCAGCCCCAGCATTTT. Its protein product is CASSIFRGVWQPQHF. This chain connects TRBV19 to TRBJ1-5; no firm D call. Trimming took off 2 bases at V and 7 bases at J, with 15 bases between the two ends. Per germline, CDR1 LNHDA and CDR2 SQIVND (reference sequence). The CDR3 spans 15 residues.

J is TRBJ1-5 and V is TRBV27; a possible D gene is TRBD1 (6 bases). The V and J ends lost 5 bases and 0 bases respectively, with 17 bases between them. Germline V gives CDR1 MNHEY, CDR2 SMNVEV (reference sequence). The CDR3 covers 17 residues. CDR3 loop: CASSARGTLYSNQPQHF. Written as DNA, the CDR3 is TGTGCCAGCAGTGCCCGAGGGACACTTTATAGCAATCAGCCCCAGCATTTT.